This passage covers 15 T cell receptor beta chains from one sample sequenced in a study of T cell responses to AZD1222 COVID-19 vaccine. Produced via immunoSEQ multiplex PCR; TCRdb's table is partial and in-frame only. Counted here are around 99,000 clones, approximately 86% occurring once; the ten biggest clones make up around 4.5%. This specimen consisted of peripheral blood, obtained on day 0 of AZD1222 vaccination. These TCRs come from an adult in good health.

The chain uses TRBV4-3 and TRBJ2-7; D is undetermined. The CDR3 runs to 13 residues. V was trimmed by 4 bases and J by 0 bases, leaving 7 bases between them. Looked up from germline, CDR1 is LGHNA and CDR2 is YSLEER. The CDR3 is CASSPTSSYEQYF. CDR3 nucleotides: TGCGCCAGCAGCCCCACTTCCTCCTACGAGCAGTACTTC.

This chain uses TRBV27 with TRBJ1-2, with a possible D match to TRBD1 (6 bases). The CDR3 is 12 residues long. V was shortened by 6 bases and J by 8 bases, with 13 bases between the two germline ends. Germline values: CDR1 MNHEY, CDR2 SMNVEV (reference sequence). The CDR3 DNA follows: TGTGCCAGCAGAACACAGGGCGGAGGCTACACCTTC. Translated, it gives CASRTQGGGYTF.

The V and J genes are TRBV19 and TRBJ2-7; D is possibly TRBD1 or TRBD2 (5 bases each). Per the germline V gene, CDR1 is LNHDA and CDR2 is SQIVND (reference sequence). The CDR3 contains 16 residues. Trimming left V 3 bases short and J 1 base short, with 16 bases between. The chain's CDR3 is CASSMGRGILSYEQYF. Here the CDR3 DNA reads TGTGCCAGTAGTATGGGACGTGGGATATTGTCCTACGAGCAGTACTTC.

The chain employs TRBV3-1 (or the pseudogene TRBV3-2) and TRBJ1-5; D remains ambiguous. Germline lookup yields CDR1 LGHDT and CDR2 YNNKEL (reference sequence). V was trimmed by 1 base and J by 9 bases, leaving 7 bases between them. There are 12 residues in the CDR3. The DNA of the CDR3 is TGTGCCAGCAGCCAAGGGGGAGGGCCCCAGCATTTT. It translates to CASSQGGGPQHF.

This clone was picked up one time. This rearrangement joins TRBV9 to TRBJ1-6; unclear D gene. The germline gives CDR1 SGDLS, CDR2 YYNGEE. The V end was cut by 3 bases, the J end by 7 bases, with 14 bases between. The CDR3 contains 15 residues. CDR3 amino acids: CASSGRSTRNSPLHF. The CDR3 DNA reads as TGTGCCAGCAGCGGAAGGTCTACCCGGAATTCACCCCTCCACTTT.

The chain is built from TRBV27 and TRBJ1-2; D might be TRBD1 (6 bases). CDR3 length equals 14 residues. From germline, CDR1 is MNHEY and CDR2 SMNVEV (reference sequence). The V end lost 6 bases, the J end lost 8 bases, and 19 bases lay between the germline ends. CDR3 sequence: CASRDIGQGRGYTF. In DNA form, the CDR3 reads TGTGCCAGCAGGGACATAGGTCAGGGGCGAGGCTACACCTTC.

CDR3: CASSLGVVGDEQFF. CDR3 in DNA: TGTGCCAGCAGCTTAGGGGTTGTAGGAGACGAGCAGTTCTTC. The chain has TRBV7-6 and TRBJ2-1; D is undetermined. This CDR3 spans 14 amino acids. Looked up from germline, CDR1 is SGHVS and CDR2 is FNYEAQ. The V and J ends lost 1 base and 10 bases respectively, with 14 bases between them.

This clone showed up just once. The chain uses TRBV30 and TRBJ2-2, with D uncertain. CDR1 is GTSNPN, CDR2 SVGIG, per germline (reference sequence). V lost 4 bases to trimming and J lost 5 bases, with 14 bases between them. This CDR3 contains 14 residues. The CDR3 DNA sequence: TGTGCCTGGAATCGGCGGCTTGAGACCGGGGAGCTGTTTTTT. This translates into CAWNRRLETGELFF.

This clone was seen only a few times. The V gene is TRBV19, the J gene TRBJ1-1; 10 bases match TRBD1. Germline V gene sequence: CDR1 LNHDA, CDR2 SQIVND (reference sequence). The CDR3 has 20 amino acids. V lost 1 base to trimming and J lost 0 bases; unmatched junction nucleotides: 14. The CDR3, as DNA: TGTGCCAGTAGTATAGGTCGAGGAGACAGGGGGCAAATTTTGAACACTGAAGCTTTCTTT. Translated, it gives CASSIGRGDRGQILNTEAFF.

This clone came up a few times. The J gene is TRBJ2-3, the V gene TRBV7-2; unclear D gene. This CDR3 comprises 11 residues. Looked up from germline, CDR1 is SGHTA and CDR2 is FQGNSA. The ends were cut back, 2 bases at V and 6 bases at J, with 3 bases in the middle. The CDR3, as DNA: TGTGCCAGCAGCTTAAAGGATACGCAGTATTTT. Translating gives CASSLKDTQYF. The variable domain in full, completed from reference TRBV7-2 and TRBJ2-3, reads GAGVSQSPSNKVTEKGKDVELRCDPISGHTALYWYRQSLGQGLEFLIYFQGNSAPDKSGLPSDRFSAERTGGSVSTLTIQRTQQEDSAVYLCASSLKDTQYFGPGTRLTVL.

The genes are TRBV5-1 and TRBJ1-6; no reliable D call. CDR3 size: 15 residues. Trimming removed 0 bases from V and 5 bases from J, with 9 bases in between. Germline CDR1 and CDR2: SGHRS and YFSETQ. CDR3 in amino acids: CASSLEGGNNSPLHF. In nucleotides, the CDR3 is TGCGCCAGCAGCTTGGAGGGAGGAAATAATTCACCCCTCCACTTT. Combining the CDR3 with reference TRBV5-1 and TRBJ1-6 gives the whole variable domain KAGVTQTPRYLIKTRGQQVTLSCSPISGHRSVSWYQQTPGQGLQFLFEYFSETQRNKGNFPGRFSGRQFSNSRSEMNVSTLELGDSALYLCASSLEGGNNSPLHFGNGTRLTVT.

The chain recombines TRBV30 with TRBJ2-7; 10 bases map to TRBD1. The germline V gene has CDR1 GTSNPN and CDR2 SVGIG (reference sequence). V lost 4 bases to trimming and J lost 3 bases; unmatched junction nucleotides: 3. The CDR3 has 13 residues. This CDR3 is CAWNGDRGYEQYF. The CDR3 nucleotides read TGTGCCTGGAACGGGGACAGGGGCTACGAGCAGTACTTC. Based on the CDR3 plus reference TRBV30 and TRBJ2-7, the full variable domain is SQTIHQWPATLVQPVGSPLSLECTVEGTSNPNLYWYRQAAGRGLQLLFYSVGIGQISSEVPQNLSASRPQDRQFILSSKKLLLSDSGFYLCAWNGDRGYEQYFGPGTRLTVT.

V gene TRBV11-2 combines with J gene TRBJ2-7, with 11 positions matching TRBD1. The CDR3 length is 15 residues. Germline CDR1 SGHAT, CDR2 FQNNGV. Trimming cost V 5 bases and J 1 base; bases outside gene matches: 4. CDR3 coding DNA: TGTGCCAGCAGCCTGGACAGGGGGCTGTCCTACGAGCAGTACTTC. Its translation: CASSLDRGLSYEQYF.

The chain couples TRBV4-3 to TRBJ2-2, with a weak D call TRBD2 (6 bases). The CDR3 runs to 17 residues. Trimming took 2 bases from V and 4 from J, leaving 17 bases between them. CDR1 and CDR2 (germline): LGHNA, YSLEER. CDR3 protein: CASSQNIGRRITGELFF. The CDR3 coding sequence is TGCGCCAGCAGCCAAAATATCGGGAGACGAATCACCGGGGAGCTGTTTTTT.

The chain recombines TRBV9 with TRBJ1-1; 10 bases map to TRBD1. There are 17 residues in the CDR3. The junction had 8 bases not matched to a gene; V was cut back by 3 bases and J by 0 bases. Germline CDR1 and CDR2: SGDLS and YYNGEE. DNA of the CDR3: TGTGCCAGCAGCGCGCGGGACAGGGGTATCATGAACACTGAAGCTTTCTTT. Translating it yields CASSARDRGIMNTEAFF. Variable domain in full (rest from reference TRBV9 and TRBJ1-1): DSGVTQTPKHLITATGQRVTLRCSPRSGDLSVYWYQQSLDQGLQFLIQYYNGEERAKGNILERFSAQQFPDLHSELNLSSLELGDSALYFCASSARDRGIMNTEAFFGQGTRLTVV.